The 20 T cell receptor beta chains below were found in one sample sequenced in a study of beta chain features in type 1 diabetes. Points from the study as a whole: The study found moderately but significantly shorter TCRB CDR3s in all four CD4+ subsets of Type 1 diabetes patients.

These receptors have no identified antigens. What was sequenced were expressed TCRB transcripts, since all of the isolated RNA had been reverse transcribed. Profiled with immunoSEQ multiplex PCR; TCRdb holds only in-frame clones, not every one. The repertoire holds tens of thousands of clones, with roughly half as singletons. The sample consisted of Tregs from blood. The receptors come from a woman between 40 and 55 years old with type 1 diabetes.

This clone was counted only a few times. The chain has TRBV5-1 and TRBJ2-2; 8 nucleotides agree with TRBD2. Germline CDR1 and CDR2: SGHRS and YFSETQ. V was clipped by 4 bases and J by 3 bases; unmatched bases: 8. The CDR3 has 16 residues. CDR3 residues: CASSLRAGGDTGELFF. DNA for the CDR3: TGCGCCAGCAGCCTGAGGGCGGGGGGCGACACCGGGGAGCTGTTTTTT.

On this clone: The junction departs from germline at one end; a sequencing error may be responsible. The V gene is TRBV7-2, the J gene TRBJ1-6; TRBD1 might be the D (6 bases). CDR1 is SGHTA and CDR2 is FQGNSA in the germline V gene. This CDR3 comprises 14 residues. This CDR3 reads CASSFRTEGSPPHF. CDR3 in DNA: TGTGCCAGCAGCTTCAGGACAGAAGGCTCACCCCCCCACTTT.

V is TRBV27 and J is TRBJ2-3; 14 bases are a match to TRBD2. The CDR3 covers 17 residues. The germline gives CDR1 MNHEY, CDR2 SMNVEV (reference sequence). V dropped 4 bases and J dropped 1; count of bases not matched to a gene: 4. This CDR3 is CASSWRTSGGRTDTQYF. The CDR3 coding sequence is TGTGCCAGCAGTTGGCGGACTAGCGGGGGGCGCACAGATACGCAGTATTTT.

This clone came up once. Distinct nucleotide sequences in the sample also encode this CDR3. The chain joins TRBV2 to TRBJ1-2, with unresolved D. Germline V gene data show CDR1 as SNHLY and CDR2 as FYNNEI. Trimming took 4 bases from V and 10 from J, leaving 10 bases between them. There are 11 residues in the CDR3. CDR3 loop: CASSGLRDYTF. Here the CDR3 DNA reads TGTGCCAGCAGTGGGTTAAGAGACTACACCTTC.

V usage is TRBV18 and J usage is TRBJ1-1; D gene unclear. The V end was cut by 1 base, the J end by 4 bases, with 10 bases between. The germline gives CDR1 KGHSH, CDR2 LQKENI. The CDR3 is made up of 14 amino acids. The CDR3: CASSPLNKFTEAFF. The CDR3 DNA follows: TGTGCCAGCTCACCACTCAACAAATTCACTGAAGCTTTCTTT.

In this sample, this clone turned up a few times. V is TRBV6-6 and J is TRBJ1-2, with a tentative D call TRBD1 (5 bases). The V gene lost 5 bases and the J gene lost 3 bases, with 19 bases spanning the gap. The germline gives CDR1 MNHNY, CDR2 SVGAGI (reference sequence). The CDR3 runs to 16 residues. The CDR3, as DNA: TGTGCCAGCAGTACGCCCCGGGGGGTTAGGGACTATGGCTACACCTTC. Its translation is CASSTPRGVRDYGYTF.

This chain uses TRBV5-1 with TRBJ2-1; 10 nucleotides agree with TRBD1. The V segment lost 1 base and the J segment 7 bases; nucleotides outside the gene matches: 8. The CDR3 is 16 residues long. CDR1 is SGHRS and CDR2 is YFSETQ in the germline V gene. In DNA, the CDR3 is TGCGCCAGCAGCTTGTCCGGGACAGGGGCGGGTAATGAGCAGTTCTTC. This codes for CASSLSGTGAGNEQFF.

This clone was observed a few times. The CDR3 protein is CASSSVGSTEAFF. The CDR3 nucleotides are TGTGCCAGCAGCTCCGTGGGGAGTACTGAAGCTTTCTTT. This chain connects TRBV7-3 to TRBJ1-1; D remains ambiguous. Trimming removed 4 bases at V and 5 bases at J, with 11 bases between. The CDR3 loop spans 13 amino acids. Germline V CDR1 and CDR2: SGHTA, FQGTGA.

This sequence joins TRBV18 and TRBJ1-2, with 7 bases fitting TRBD1. Germline-derived CDR1 and CDR2 are KGHSH and LQKENI. This CDR3 has 14 amino acids. V lost 8 bases, J lost 3 bases, and 9 bases stayed unmatched. CDR3 coding DNA: TGTGCCAGCCAGCAGAACAGGGGCGACTATGGCTACACCTTC. Encoded protein: CASQQNRGDYGYTF.

The chain uses TRBV18 and TRBJ2-2; 7 nucleotides line up with TRBD1. Trimming took 3 bases from V and 6 from J; bases not matched to a gene: 7. This CDR3 region has 15 residues. Germline V gives CDR1 KGHSH, CDR2 LQKENI. The CDR3 loop reads CASSPGDSSSGELFF. The CDR3 nucleotides read TGTGCCAGCTCACCGGGGGACAGTTCTTCCGGGGAGCTGTTTTTT.

There are a few counts of this clone. The gene calls are TRBV5-1 and TRBJ2-5; TRBD1 is a possible D gene (5 bases). Germline V CDR1 and CDR2: SGHRS, YFSETQ. This CDR3 spans 13 amino acids. The V gene lost 1 base and the J gene lost 2 bases, with 6 bases spanning the gap. The CDR3 region is CASSLRGQETQYF. CDR3 sequence (DNA): TGCGCCAGCAGCTTGAGGGGTCAAGAGACCCAGTACTTC.

This clone appeared a few times. The CDR3 reads CASSLWGLAGELFF. CDR3 sequence (DNA): TGTGCCAGCAGCTTATGGGGACTAGCCGGGGAGCTGTTTTTT. The V call is TRBV11-2, the J call TRBJ2-2, with 8 bases fitting TRBD2. Germline-derived CDR1 and CDR2 are SGHAT and FQNNGV. This CDR3 comprises 14 residues. With 2 bases clipped from V and 6 bases from J, the junction kept 2 bases outside the gene matches.

In its sample, this clone was seen a few times. The rearrangement links TRBV5-1 to TRBJ2-3; 7 bases line up with TRBD1. There are 16 residues in the CDR3. Germline trimming cut 3 bases from V and 2 bases from J; bases unmatched to any gene: 9. CDR1 and CDR2 (germline): SGHRS, YFSETQ. This CDR3 is CASSWGNTGATDTQYF. CDR3 DNA sequence: TGCGCCAGCAGCTGGGGGAATACAGGGGCCACAGATACGCAGTATTTT.

This clone occurred a few times. This chain links TRBV11-2 with TRBJ2-7, with 8 bases matching TRBD2. V lost 2 bases, J lost 7 bases, and 7 bases stayed unmatched. The CDR3 is made up of 14 amino acids. Per germline, CDR1 SGHAT and CDR2 FQNNGV. CDR3 DNA: TGTGCCAGCAGCTTAACGACTAGCGTGTCGGAGCAGTACTTC. Its protein is CASSLTTSVSEQYF.

This clone was seen only a few times. The chain couples TRBV7-2 to TRBJ1-1; 7 nucleotides line up with TRBD1. This CDR3 has 14 amino acids. V trimming: 6 bases; J trimming: 1 base; junction bases outside the gene matches: 5. In germline, CDR1 is SGHTA, CDR2 FQGNSA. CDR3 region: CASRWGTANTEAFF. Written as DNA, the CDR3 is TGTGCCAGCAGATGGGGGACAGCGAACACTGAAGCTTTCTTT.

V gene TRBV28 combines with J gene TRBJ1-4; perhaps TRBD1 as D (6 bases). The CDR3 is made up of 16 amino acids. The germline V gene has CDR1 MDHEN and CDR2 SYDVKM. Trimming left V 2 bases short and J 8 bases short, with 18 bases between. The DNA of the CDR3 is TGTGCCAGCAGTTTAGGGTGGCAGGGGAGTTGGGAAAAACTGTTTTTT. This sequence encodes CASSLGWQGSWEKLFF. Full variable domain (remainder filled in from reference TRBV28 and TRBJ1-4): DVKVTQSSRYLVKRTGEKVFLECVQDMDHENMFWYRQDPGLGLRLIYFSYDVKMKEKGDIPEGYSVSREKKERFSLILESASTNQTSMYLCASSLGWQGSWEKLFFGSGTQLSVL.

This clone turned up a few times. V is TRBV29-1 and J is TRBJ2-7, with D possibly being TRBD1 (6 bases). Per the germline V gene, CDR1 is SQVTM and CDR2 is ANQGSEA. The CDR3 runs to 12 residues. Deletions cut 7 bases from V and 5 bases from J, with 15 bases between. As DNA, the CDR3 is TGCAGCGCCCGGGACATTGGGAACGAGCAGTACTTC. This gives the protein CSARDIGNEQYF.

In DNA, the CDR3 is TGTGCCAGCAGCTTAGGTCTCGGGAATCAGCCCCAGCATTTT. This translates into CASSLGLGNQPQHF. The chain uses TRBV5-4 and TRBJ1-5; unclear D gene. Looked up from germline, CDR1 is SGHNT and CDR2 is YYREEE (reference sequence). Between the trimmed V and J ends, which lost 2 bases and 4 bases, there was a span of 10 bases. The CDR3 length is 14 residues.

This rearrangement joins TRBV29-1 to TRBJ2-5, with 9 bases fitting TRBD2. With 6 bases clipped from V and 3 bases from J, the junction kept 14 bases outside the gene matches. Per germline, CDR1 SQVTM and CDR2 ANQGSEA. The CDR3 has 16 residues. The CDR3 here is CSVLPRGSGREETQYF. In DNA form, the CDR3 reads TGCAGCGTCCTACCCCGCGGTAGCGGGAGAGAAGAGACCCAGTACTTC.

The chain joins TRBV9 to TRBJ2-3; D unresolved. In germline, CDR1 is SGDLS, CDR2 YYNGEE. Trimming took off 4 bases at V and 4 bases at J, with 7 bases between the two ends. This CDR3 comprises 12 residues. Here the CDR3 reads CASSFQADTQYF. The CDR3 DNA sequence: TGTGCCAGCAGCTTCCAGGCAGATACGCAGTATTTT.